A selection of T cell receptor beta chains follows, all from one sample in a study of technical replicates of blood from a handful of donors. Measured with immunoSEQ multiplex PCR; TCRdb has only the in-frame clones, and not every one. The table includes tens of thousands of clones, nearly 98% detected once. Sequenced sample: T cells isolated from PBMCs. The receptors come from a human donor in good health. Both conserved end residues are part of each CDR3. Fields, in order: clone size, D gene, J gene, V gene, CDR3 protein, CDR3 DNA. D genes are given only for firm matches. Rows may omit the clone size; those that give it use once, few, many or a size class.

clone size: .
D gene: TRBD2
J gene: TRBJ2-1
V gene: TRBV5-1
CDR3 protein: CASSNVGGTTNEQFF
CDR3 DNA: TGCGCCAGCAGCAACGTTGGCGGGACTACCAATGAGCAGTTCTTC

clone size: .
D gene: .
J gene: TRBJ2-3
V gene: TRBV7-9
CDR3 protein: CASSLVGSWAPDTQYF
CDR3 DNA: TGTGCCAGCAGCTTAGTAGGGAGTTGGGCCCCAGATACGCAGTATTTT

clone size: .
D gene: .
J gene: TRBJ2-7
V gene: TRBV2
CDR3 protein: CASSELSEQYF
CDR3 DNA: TGTGCCAGCAGTGAACTTTCCGAGCAGTACTTC

clone size: .
D gene: .
J gene: TRBJ1-1
V gene: TRBV4-1
CDR3 protein: CASSLTQAMMNTEAFF
CDR3 DNA: TGCGCCAGCAGCCTCACCCAGGCCATGATGAACACTGAAGCTTTCTTT

clone size: .
D gene: .
J gene: TRBJ1-2
V gene: TRBV29-1
CDR3 protein: CSVRQEITPGYTF
CDR3 DNA: TGCAGCGTGCGACAGGAGATCACACCTGGCTACACCTTC

clone size: .
D gene: .
J gene: TRBJ1-2
V gene: TRBV9
CDR3 protein: CASSVDLGVAGGYTF
CDR3 DNA: TGTGCCAGCAGCGTAGACCTGGGAGTGGCGGGTGGCTACACCTTC

clone size: .
D gene: .
J gene: TRBJ2-7
V gene: TRBV9
CDR3 protein: CASSVIADSYEQYF
CDR3 DNA: TGTGCCAGCAGCGTAATAGCGGACTCCTACGAGCAGTACTTC

clone size: .
D gene: .
J gene: TRBJ2-7
V gene: TRBV14
CDR3 protein: CASSHRGTYEQYF
CDR3 DNA: TGTGCCAGCAGCCACCGCGGGACCTACGAGCAGTACTTC

clone size: .
D gene: .
J gene: TRBJ2-5
V gene: TRBV27
CDR3 protein: CASSLSRGIRETQYF
CDR3 DNA: TGTGCCAGCAGTTTATCTAGGGGTATTCGGGAGACCCAGTACTTC

clone size: .
D gene: TRBD2
J gene: TRBJ2-5
V gene: TRBV7-9
CDR3 protein: CASSTGRELRETQYF
CDR3 DNA: TGTGCCAGCAGCACCGGGAGGGAGCTTAGGGAGACCCAGTACTTC

clone size: .
D gene: .
J gene: TRBJ1-1
V gene: TRBV7-9
CDR3 protein: CASSTYEAFF
CDR3 DNA: TGTGCCAGCAGCACCTATGAAGCTTTCTTT

clone size: .
D gene: TRBD2
J gene: TRBJ2-7
V gene: TRBV7-6
CDR3 protein: CASSLGSSGSTYEQYF
CDR3 DNA: TGTGCCAGCAGCTTAGGTTCTAGCGGGTCCACTTACGAGCAGTACTTC

clone size: .
D gene: .
J gene: TRBJ1-4
V gene: TRBV6-5
CDR3 protein: CASSYSGAQTVLFF
CDR3 DNA: TGTGCCAGCAGTTACTCGGGGGCCCAGACAGTACTGTTTTTT

clone size: .
D gene: .
J gene: TRBJ2-2
V gene: TRBV11-2
CDR3 protein: CASSVEAAANTGELFF
CDR3 DNA: TGTGCCAGCAGCGTAGAAGCGGCGGCCAACACCGGGGAGCTGTTTTTT

clone size: .
D gene: .
J gene: TRBJ1-1
V gene: TRBV7-8
CDR3 protein: CASSLVAHLNTEAFF
CDR3 DNA: TGTGCCAGCAGCTTAGTGGCTCACCTGAACACTGAAGCTTTCTTT

clone size: .
D gene: TRBD1
J gene: TRBJ2-2
V gene: TRBV5-1
CDR3 protein: CASSSRGTGGRTGELFF
CDR3 DNA: TGCGCCAGCAGCTCCCGGGGGACAGGGGGTCGCACCGGGGAGCTGTTTTTT

clone size: .
D gene: .
J gene: TRBJ1-6
V gene: TRBV7-7
CDR3 protein: CASSPGPVDSAYNSPLHF
CDR3 DNA: TGTGCTAGCAGCCCGGGCCCAGTGGACAGCGCCTATAATTCACCCCTCCACTTT

clone size: .
D gene: TRBD2
J gene: TRBJ2-3
V gene: TRBV10-2
CDR3 protein: CASSEQAGGTDTQYF
CDR3 DNA: TGCGCCAGCAGTGAGCAAGCGGGAGGAACAGATACGCAGTATTTT

clone size: .
D gene: TRBD1
J gene: TRBJ2-6
V gene: TRBV11-2
CDR3 protein: CASSSQGAGGANVLTF
CDR3 DNA: TGTGCCAGCAGCTCACAGGGGGCAGGTGGGGCCAACGTCCTGACTTTC

clone size: .
D gene: TRBD1
J gene: TRBJ2-6
V gene: TRBV6-1
CDR3 protein: CASSERDRFSGANVLTF
CDR3 DNA: TGTGCCAGCAGTGAACGGGACAGGTTCTCTGGGGCCAACGTCCTGACTTTC

clone size: .
D gene: .
J gene: TRBJ2-7
V gene: TRBV15
CDR3 protein: CATSLGGVRGYEQYF
CDR3 DNA: TGTGCCACCAGCCTAGGGGGGGTGAGGGGATACGAGCAGTACTTC

clone size: .
D gene: .
J gene: TRBJ2-7
V gene: TRBV18
CDR3 protein: CASSPRDNPVGYEQYF
CDR3 DNA: TGTGCCAGCTCACCCCGGGACAATCCAGTGGGGTACGAGCAGTACTTC

clone size: .
D gene: TRBD2
J gene: TRBJ2-5
V gene: TRBV2
CDR3 protein: CASSNRTSGGWETQYF
CDR3 DNA: TGTGCCAGCAGTAACCGGACTAGCGGGGGGTGGGAGACCCAGTACTTC

clone size: once
D gene: .
J gene: TRBJ1-2
V gene: TRBV11-3
CDR3 protein: CASSRRGQYGYTF
CDR3 DNA: TGTGCCAGCAGCCGCCGAGGTCAGTATGGCTACACCTTC

clone size: .
D gene: .
J gene: TRBJ2-5
V gene: TRBV6-1
CDR3 protein: CASSEARETQYF
CDR3 DNA: TGTGCCAGCAGTGAAGCTCGGGAGACCCAGTACTTC

clone size: .
D gene: TRBD1
J gene: TRBJ1-2
V gene: TRBV9
CDR3 protein: CASSPRQGAEGYTF
CDR3 DNA: TGTGCCAGCAGCCCCCGACAGGGGGCGGAGGGCTACACCTTC

clone size: .
D gene: TRBD1
J gene: TRBJ2-4
V gene: TRBV20-1
CDR3 protein: CSARAGGGEYF
CDR3 DNA: TGCAGTGCTAGAGCAGGGGGCGGGGAGTACTTC

clone size: .
D gene: TRBD1
J gene: TRBJ1-5
V gene: TRBV2
CDR3 protein: CASSEILGGGYKPQHF
CDR3 DNA: TGTGCCAGCAGTGAAATTCTAGGGGGCGGTTATAAGCCCCAGCATTTT

clone size: .
D gene: .
J gene: TRBJ1-5
V gene: TRBV27
CDR3 protein: CASRGRGSNQPQHF
CDR3 DNA: TGTGCCAGCAGGGGGCGGGGGAGCAATCAGCCCCAGCATTTT

clone size: .
D gene: .
J gene: TRBJ1-3
V gene: TRBV5-1
CDR3 protein: CASRLLPGNGNTIYF
CDR3 DNA: TGCGCCAGCAGATTACTTCCCGGGAATGGAAACACCATATATTTT

clone size: .
D gene: TRBD1
J gene: TRBJ1-2
V gene: TRBV2
CDR3 protein: CASSPMDRGFGGYTF
CDR3 DNA: TGTGCCAGCAGTCCAATGGACAGGGGGTTCGGTGGCTACACCTTC

clone size: .
D gene: TRBD1
J gene: TRBJ2-7
V gene: TRBV19
CDR3 protein: CASSSSWDRGRDEQYF
CDR3 DNA: TGTGCCAGTAGTTCATCGTGGGACAGGGGGCGCGACGAGCAGTACTTC

clone size: .
D gene: .
J gene: TRBJ1-1
V gene: TRBV27
CDR3 protein: CASSPSNHEGTEAFF
CDR3 DNA: TGTGCCAGCAGTCCTAGCAACCACGAGGGCACTGAAGCTTTCTTT

clone size: .
D gene: .
J gene: TRBJ1-1
V gene: TRBV2
CDR3 protein: CASYNTEAFF
CDR3 DNA: TGTGCCAGCTATAACACTGAAGCTTTCTTT

clone size: .
D gene: TRBD1
J gene: TRBJ2-3
V gene: TRBV5-8
CDR3 protein: CASSLGQGATDTQYF
CDR3 DNA: TGTGCCAGCAGCTTGGGACAGGGAGCCACAGATACGCAGTATTTT

clone size: .
D gene: TRBD1
J gene: TRBJ2-3
V gene: TRBV28
CDR3 protein: CASSLVEGATDTQYF
CDR3 DNA: TGTGCCAGCAGTTTAGTTGAGGGGGCGACAGATACGCAGTATTTT

clone size: .
D gene: .
J gene: TRBJ2-2
V gene: TRBV11-3
CDR3 protein: CASRGSNTGELFF
CDR3 DNA: TGTGCCAGCAGGGGCTCGAACACCGGGGAGCTGTTTTTT

clone size: .
D gene: .
J gene: TRBJ1-3
V gene: TRBV30
CDR3 protein: CAWSVLDTIYF
CDR3 DNA: TGTGCCTGGAGTGTACTAGACACCATATATTTT

clone size: .
D gene: .
J gene: TRBJ2-6
V gene: TRBV7-8
CDR3 protein: CASSPRGGVGANVLTF
CDR3 DNA: TGTGCCAGCTCCCCTCGAGGGGGGGTTGGGGCCAACGTCCTGACTTTC

clone size: .
D gene: .
J gene: TRBJ2-1
V gene: TRBV5-1
CDR3 protein: CASTSTSSLEQFF
CDR3 DNA: TGCGCCAGCACCTCAACTAGTTCCCTAGAGCAGTTCTTC

clone size: .
D gene: TRBD1
J gene: TRBJ2-2
V gene: TRBV9
CDR3 protein: CASSPRTGYTGELFF
CDR3 DNA: TGTGCCAGCAGCCCCCGGACAGGATACACCGGGGAGCTGTTTTTT

clone size: .
D gene: .
J gene: TRBJ1-1
V gene: TRBV7-3
CDR3 protein: CASSMDTGLTEAFF
CDR3 DNA: TGTGCCAGCAGCATGGACACGGGACTCACTGAAGCTTTCTTT

clone size: .
D gene: .
J gene: TRBJ1-2
V gene: TRBV14
CDR3 protein: CASSQVAAGGYTF
CDR3 DNA: TGTGCCAGCAGCCAAGTCGCTGCGGGTGGCTACACCTTC

clone size: once
D gene: TRBD1
J gene: TRBJ1-5
V gene: TRBV28
CDR3 protein: CASRSGTGSTQPQHF
CDR3 DNA: TGTGCCAGCAGATCCGGGACAGGTAGTACTCAGCCCCAGCATTTT

clone size: .
D gene: .
J gene: TRBJ1-2
V gene: TRBV19
CDR3 protein: CASSIMAPNYGYTF
CDR3 DNA: TGTGCCAGTAGTATTATGGCCCCAAACTATGGCTACACCTTC

clone size: .
D gene: TRBD2
J gene: TRBJ2-1
V gene: TRBV5-1
CDR3 protein: CASSLFGTKSSYNEQFF
CDR3 DNA: TGCGCCAGCAGCTTGTTCGGGACTAAAAGCTCCTACAATGAGCAGTTCTTC

clone size: .
D gene: TRBD1
J gene: TRBJ2-1
V gene: TRBV10-3
CDR3 protein: CATGQGAGNEQFF
CDR3 DNA: TGTGCCACGGGACAGGGGGCTGGCAATGAGCAGTTCTTC

clone size: .
D gene: TRBD1
J gene: TRBJ2-5
V gene: TRBV7-9
CDR3 protein: CASSSRTGGETQYF
CDR3 DNA: TGTGCCAGCAGCTCTAGGACAGGGGGAGAGACCCAGTACTTC